The subject of this entry is one TCR beta chain. Its specificity is unknown. The CDR3 contains 12 residues. V was cut by 6 bases and J by 2 bases, with 11 bases left in between. Germline assignment: CDR1 SQVTM and CDR2 ANQGSEA. This entry is derived from a study of post-analysis software for immune sequencing data. About the study: The courses of disease that were included comprised relapsing-remitting, secondary progressive and progressive-relapsing multiple sclerosis. Study observations and caveats: Compared with controls, patients showed significantly lower normalized Chao1 diversity. In patients, about 5 TRBV segments were more frequent than in controls, with TRBV5-6, TRBV5-1 and TRBV20-1 among them.

Unique molecular identifiers had been added to the TCR beta cDNA libraries. The T cell input of about 0.95 to 11 million gave hundreds of thousands of cDNA molecules. TCRdb reprocessed the PCR reads with MiXCR, giving one entry per CDR3 protein. In the table there are about 560,000 distinct CDR3 sequences, around 40% of which are singletons. This TCR came from a girl aged 10-17 years with multiple sclerosis. Sequencing was performed on blood. V and J are TRBV29-1 and TRBJ2-7; D might be TRBD2 (5 bases). The CDR3 DNA sequence: TGCAGCGTCGGGGTTACTCCCTACGAGCAGTACTTC. It translates to CSVGVTPYEQYF.